This T cell receptor (beta chain) was captured in a study of blood T cell repertoires in COVID-19. Profiling relied on immunoSEQ multiplex PCR, and the TCRdb table lists in-frame clones only, not all of them. The table lists roughly 89,000 clones, roughly 80% of them singletons. CDR1 is SGHDT and CDR2 is YYEEEE in the germline V gene. The CDR3 runs to 15 residues. V gave up 0 bases and J gave up 1 base, with 8 bases separating them. This TCR derives from a woman of 80 years or more with acute or convalescent COVID-19. Sequencing input: peripheral blood. The chain is built from TRBV5-6 and TRBJ2-1; D uncertain. The CDR3 nucleotides read TGTGCCAGCAGCTTGGTGCGGATGTCCTACAATGAGCAGTTCTTC. Protein sequence: CASSLVRMSYNEQFF.